This is a list of T cell receptor beta chains from one sample in a study of cytomegalovirus exposure and HLA in healthy donors. Produced via immunoSEQ multiplex PCR; TCRdb's table is partial and in-frame only. The sample shows 120,000 or so clones, 77% of them seen only once. Sequenced input: PBMCs. Receptors were obtained from a human donor in good health. Each CDR3 is given with its conserved first and last residue. A D gene is named only where the DNA matches it firmly. Size is stated for part of the rows, as once, few or many counts, or as a class when the clone is expanded.

J | length | V | D | size | CDR3 | DNA
TRBJ1-1 | 16 | TRBV28 | - | - | CASSNPTKFMNTEAFF | TGTGCCAGCAGTAACCCGACAAAATTTATGAACACTGAAGCTTTCTTT
TRBJ2-1 | 18 | TRBV28 | TRBD2 | few | CASSGTSGRVSSYNEQFF | TGTGCCAGCAGTGGGACTAGCGGGAGGGTGAGCTCCTACAATGAGCAGTTCTTC
TRBJ1-4 | 15 | TRBV5-1 | - | few | CASSFGGAQEEKLFF | TGCGCCAGCAGCTTTGGCGGGGCGCAGGAAGAAAAACTGTTTTTT
TRBJ1-1 | 13 | TRBV5-6 | - | - | CASSFQGSISAFF | TGTGCCAGCAGCTTCCAGGGTAGTATTTCAGCTTTCTTT
TRBJ1-2 | 14 | TRBV10-3 | - | - | CAISATQTNYGYTF | TGTGCCATCAGTGCCACACAAACTAACTATGGCTACACCTTC
TRBJ2-3 | 16 | TRBV11-2 | - | - | CASSLLSGVLTDTQYF | TGTGCCAGCAGCTTACTCTCCGGGGTACTCACAGATACGCAGTATTTT
TRBJ2-5 | 16 | TRBV5-8 | TRBD1 | - | CASSHGTGVQVETQYF | TGTGCCAGCAGCCACGGGACAGGGGTGCAAGTGGAGACCCAGTACTTC
TRBJ2-7 | 15 | TRBV7-6 | - | once | CASSPVTERHYEQYF | TGTGCCAGCAGTCCCGTAACGGAGAGGCACTACGAGCAGTACTTC
TRBJ1-2 | 13 | TRBV5-8 | - | few | CATAEGISFGYTF | TGTGCCACGGCAGAGGGCATCTCCTTTGGCTACACCTTC
TRBJ2-2 | 18 | TRBV19 | TRBD2 | - | CASYSRTSGSRATGELFF | TGTGCCAGCTACTCGAGGACTAGCGGGAGCCGAGCCACCGGGGAGCTGTTTTTT
TRBJ2-5 | 17 | TRBV15 | TRBD1 | - | CATSKEAPGQARETQYF | TGTGCCACCAGCAAAGAGGCCCCCGGACAGGCCCGGGAGACCCAGTACTTC
TRBJ1-1 | 13 | TRBV6-6 | - | - | CASSPGENTEAFF | TGTGCCAGCAGTCCAGGGGAGAACACTGAAGCTTTCTTT
TRBJ2-7 | 12 | TRBV6-5 | TRBD1 | - | CASSMSGGSPNF | TGTGCCAGCAGTATGTCAGGGGGCTCGCCAAACTTC
TRBJ1-4 | 15 | TRBV7-9 | TRBD1 | - | CASSARTGPGEKLFF | TGTGCCAGCAGCGCTCGGACAGGGCCAGGGGAAAAACTGTTTTTT
TRBJ2-1 | 12 | TRBV5-4 | - | - | CASSPTNNEQFF | TGTGCCAGCAGCCCAACTAACAATGAGCAGTTCTTC
TRBJ2-1 | 17 | TRBV5-1 | TRBD1 | - | CASSLGSGTGTYNEQFF | TGCGCCAGCAGCTTGGGATCGGGGACAGGGACTTACAATGAGCAGTTCTTC
TRBJ2-3 | 14 | TRBV9 | TRBD2 | - | CASSLAGGTDTQYF | TGTGCCAGCAGCCTAGCGGGGGGCACAGATACGCAGTATTTT
TRBJ2-1 | 15 | TRBV10-3 | TRBD2 | - | CAISVSGNPYNEQFF | TGTGCCATCAGTGTAAGCGGGAACCCCTACAATGAGCAGTTCTTC
TRBJ2-1 | 15 | TRBV11-2 | - | - | CASSLEGSPGNEQFF | TGTGCCAGCAGCCTTGAGGGCTCACCAGGAAATGAGCAGTTCTTC
TRBJ2-5 | 16 | TRBV10-3 | TRBD2 | few | CAISESRLAGSETQYF | TGTGCCATCAGTGAGTCGCGGCTAGCGGGCTCAGAGACCCAGTACTTC
TRBJ2-5 | 16 | TRBV28 | - | - | CASSNLVGLIKETQYF | TGTGCCAGCAGCAACCTAGTGGGACTGATTAAAGAGACCCAGTACTTC
TRBJ2-2 | 17 | TRBV11-2 | - | - | CASSHAADYANTGELFF | TGTGCCAGCAGCCACGCGGCGGACTACGCGAACACCGGGGAGCTGTTTTTT
TRBJ1-1 | 13 | TRBV7-3 | - | - | CASSSLGNTEAFF | TGTGCCAGCAGCTCCCTCGGGAACACTGAAGCTTTCTTT
TRBJ2-7 | 14 | TRBV5-1 | TRBD2 | once | CASSPGGGAYEQYF | TGCGCCAGCAGCCCGGGGGGAGGGGCCTACGAGCAGTACTTC
TRBJ1-2 | 14 | TRBV6-5 | TRBD1 | once | CASSSLTGTYGYTF | TGTGCCAGCAGCTCCCTGACAGGGACCTATGGCTACACCTTC
TRBJ2-1 | 16 | TRBV11-2 | - | few | CASGKGGPLSYNEQFF | TGTGCCAGCGGGAAAGGAGGGCCCCTCTCCTACAATGAGCAGTTCTTC
TRBJ1-1 | 13 | TRBV30 | - | - | CAWSRGSNTEAFF | TGTGCCTGGAGTAGGGGATCGAACACTGAAGCTTTCTTT